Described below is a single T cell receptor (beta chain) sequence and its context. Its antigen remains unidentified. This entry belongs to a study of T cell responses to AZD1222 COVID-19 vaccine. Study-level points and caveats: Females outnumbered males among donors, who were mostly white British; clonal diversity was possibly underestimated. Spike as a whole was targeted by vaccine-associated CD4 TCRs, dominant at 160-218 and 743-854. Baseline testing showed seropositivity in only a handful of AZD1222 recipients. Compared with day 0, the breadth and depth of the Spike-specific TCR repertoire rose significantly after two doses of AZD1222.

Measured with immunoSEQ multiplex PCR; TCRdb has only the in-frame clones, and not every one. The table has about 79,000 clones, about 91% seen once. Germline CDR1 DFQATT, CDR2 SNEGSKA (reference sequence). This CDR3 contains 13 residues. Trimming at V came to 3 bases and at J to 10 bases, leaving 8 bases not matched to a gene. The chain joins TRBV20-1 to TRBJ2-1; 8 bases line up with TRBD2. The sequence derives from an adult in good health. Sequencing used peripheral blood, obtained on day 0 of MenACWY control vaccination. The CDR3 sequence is CSASAGTSGEQFF. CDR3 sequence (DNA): TGCAGTGCTAGTGCCGGGACTAGTGGCGAGCAGTTCTTC.